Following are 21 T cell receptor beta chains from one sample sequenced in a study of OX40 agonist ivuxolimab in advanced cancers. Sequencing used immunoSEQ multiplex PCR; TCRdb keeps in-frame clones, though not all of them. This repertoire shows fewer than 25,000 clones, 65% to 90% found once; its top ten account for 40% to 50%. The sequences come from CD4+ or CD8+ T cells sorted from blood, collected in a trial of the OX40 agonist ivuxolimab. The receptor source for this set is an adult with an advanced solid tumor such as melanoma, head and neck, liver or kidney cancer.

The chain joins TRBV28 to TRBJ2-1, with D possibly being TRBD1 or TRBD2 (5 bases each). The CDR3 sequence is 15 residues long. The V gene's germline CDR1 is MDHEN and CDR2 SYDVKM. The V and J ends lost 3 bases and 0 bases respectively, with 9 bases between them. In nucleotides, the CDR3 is TGTGCCAGCAGTTTCCGGGGCGGCTCCTACAATGAGCAGTTCTTC. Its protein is CASSFRGGSYNEQFF.

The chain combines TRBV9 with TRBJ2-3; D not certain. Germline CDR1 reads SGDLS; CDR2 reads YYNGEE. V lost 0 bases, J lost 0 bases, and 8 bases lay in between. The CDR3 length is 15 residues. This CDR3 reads CASSVAATSTDTQYF. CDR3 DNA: TGTGCCAGCAGCGTAGCCGCTACTAGCACAGATACGCAGTATTTT.

CDR3 bases: TGTGCCAGCAGCTTTGACAGGAACTACTACGAGCAGTACTTC. It yields the protein CASSFDRNYYEQYF. V gene TRBV5-4 combines with J gene TRBJ2-5; maybe TRBD1 (6 bases). The DNA end favors TRBJ2-7, so the J call may be wrong. The CDR3 covers 14 residues. CDR1 is SGHNT, CDR2 YYREEE, per germline (reference sequence).

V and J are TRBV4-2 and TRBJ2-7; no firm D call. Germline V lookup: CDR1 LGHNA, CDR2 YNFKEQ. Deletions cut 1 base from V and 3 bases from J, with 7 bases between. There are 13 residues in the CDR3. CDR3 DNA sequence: TGTGCCAGCAGCCAAGTTTTGGGCTACGAGCAGTACTTC. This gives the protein CASSQVLGYEQYF.

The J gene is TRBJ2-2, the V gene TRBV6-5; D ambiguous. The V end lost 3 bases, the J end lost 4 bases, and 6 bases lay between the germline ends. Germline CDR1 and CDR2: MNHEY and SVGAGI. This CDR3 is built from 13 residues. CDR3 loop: CASSYKGTGELFF. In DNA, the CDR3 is TGTGCCAGCAGTTATAAGGGCACCGGGGAGCTGTTTTTT.

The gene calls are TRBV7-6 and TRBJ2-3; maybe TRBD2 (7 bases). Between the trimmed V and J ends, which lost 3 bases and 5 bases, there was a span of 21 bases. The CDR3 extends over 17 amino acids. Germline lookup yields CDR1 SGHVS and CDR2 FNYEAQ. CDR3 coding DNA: TGTGCCAGCAGCTTGCGTTCAGTGGGGGGGGCGGAAGATACGCAGTATTTT. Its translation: CASSLRSVGGAEDTQYF.

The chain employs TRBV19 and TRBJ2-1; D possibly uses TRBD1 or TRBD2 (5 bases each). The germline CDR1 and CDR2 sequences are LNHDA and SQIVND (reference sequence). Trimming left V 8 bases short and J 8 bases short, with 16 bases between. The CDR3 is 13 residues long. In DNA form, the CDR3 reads TGTGCCAGTGGCCCGGGGCCGAGCGATGAGCAGTTCTTC. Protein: CASGPGPSDEQFF.

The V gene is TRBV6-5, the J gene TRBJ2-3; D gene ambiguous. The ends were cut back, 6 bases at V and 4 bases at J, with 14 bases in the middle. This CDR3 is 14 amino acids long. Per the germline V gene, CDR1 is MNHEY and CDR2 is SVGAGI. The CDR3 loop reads CASSSLGAADTQYF. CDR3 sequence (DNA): TGTGCCAGCAGCTCGCTCGGTGCGGCAGATACGCAGTATTTT.

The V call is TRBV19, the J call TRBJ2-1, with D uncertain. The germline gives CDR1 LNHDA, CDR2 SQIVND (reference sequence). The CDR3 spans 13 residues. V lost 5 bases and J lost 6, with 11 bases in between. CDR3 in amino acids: CASSPRVRNEQFF. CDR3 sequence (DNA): TGTGCCAGTAGTCCCCGGGTCCGCAATGAGCAGTTCTTC.

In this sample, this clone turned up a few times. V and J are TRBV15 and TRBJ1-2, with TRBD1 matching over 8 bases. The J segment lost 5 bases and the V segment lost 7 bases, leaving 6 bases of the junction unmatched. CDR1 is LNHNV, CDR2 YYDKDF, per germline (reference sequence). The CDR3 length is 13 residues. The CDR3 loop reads CATTSQGGYGYTF. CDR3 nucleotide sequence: TGTGCCACCACCTCACAGGGGGGGTATGGCTACACCTTC.

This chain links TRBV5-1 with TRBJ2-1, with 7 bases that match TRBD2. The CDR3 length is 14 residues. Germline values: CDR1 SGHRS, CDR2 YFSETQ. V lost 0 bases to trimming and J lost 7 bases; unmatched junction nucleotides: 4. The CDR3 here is CASSLGLAVNEQFF. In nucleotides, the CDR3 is TGCGCCAGCAGCTTGGGTCTAGCGGTGAATGAGCAGTTCTTC.

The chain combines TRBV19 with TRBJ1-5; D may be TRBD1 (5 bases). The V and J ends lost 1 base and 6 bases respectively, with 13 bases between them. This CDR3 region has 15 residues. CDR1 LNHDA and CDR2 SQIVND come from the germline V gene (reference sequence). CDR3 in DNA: TGTGCCAGTAGTATAGGGAGGCAGGGAGGTCAGCCCCAGCATTTT. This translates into CASSIGRQGGQPQHF.

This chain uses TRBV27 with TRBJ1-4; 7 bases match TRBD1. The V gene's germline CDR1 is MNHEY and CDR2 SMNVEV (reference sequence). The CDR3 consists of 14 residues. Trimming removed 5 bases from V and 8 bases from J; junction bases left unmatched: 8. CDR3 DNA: TGTGCCAGCAGTCCCCGACAGGGATACGAAAAACTGTTTTTT. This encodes CASSPRQGYEKLFF.

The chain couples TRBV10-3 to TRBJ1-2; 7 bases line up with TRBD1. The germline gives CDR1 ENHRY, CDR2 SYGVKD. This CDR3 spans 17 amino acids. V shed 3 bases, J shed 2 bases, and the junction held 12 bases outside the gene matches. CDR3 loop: CAISDPKTTGTNYGYTF. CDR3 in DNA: TGTGCCATCAGTGATCCGAAGACGACAGGGACAAACTATGGCTACACCTTC.

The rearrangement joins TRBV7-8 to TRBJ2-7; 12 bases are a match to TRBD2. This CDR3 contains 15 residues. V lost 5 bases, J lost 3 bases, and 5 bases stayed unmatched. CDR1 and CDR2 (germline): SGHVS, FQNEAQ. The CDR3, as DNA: TGTGCCAGCAGCCCAAGGACTAGCGGGATCTACGAGCAGTACTTC. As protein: CASSPRTSGIYEQYF.

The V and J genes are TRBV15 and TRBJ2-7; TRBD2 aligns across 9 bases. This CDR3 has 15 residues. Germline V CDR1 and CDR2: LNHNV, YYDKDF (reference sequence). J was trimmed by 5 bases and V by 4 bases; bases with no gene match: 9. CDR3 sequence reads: CATSKAPAGGDEQYF. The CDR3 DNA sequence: TGTGCCACCAGCAAGGCCCCTGCGGGAGGGGACGAGCAGTACTTC.

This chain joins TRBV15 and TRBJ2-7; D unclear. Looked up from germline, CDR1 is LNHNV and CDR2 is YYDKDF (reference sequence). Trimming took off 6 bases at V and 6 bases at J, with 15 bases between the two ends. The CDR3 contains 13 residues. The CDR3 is CATRAFHLGEQYF. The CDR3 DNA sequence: TGTGCCACCAGGGCTTTCCACCTTGGCGAGCAGTACTTC.

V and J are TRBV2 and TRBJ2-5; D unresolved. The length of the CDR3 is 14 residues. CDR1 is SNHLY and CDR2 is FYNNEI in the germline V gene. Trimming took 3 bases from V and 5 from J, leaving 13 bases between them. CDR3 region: CASSDGPVGETQYF. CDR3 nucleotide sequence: TGTGCCAGCAGTGATGGACCGGTGGGGGAGACCCAGTACTTC.

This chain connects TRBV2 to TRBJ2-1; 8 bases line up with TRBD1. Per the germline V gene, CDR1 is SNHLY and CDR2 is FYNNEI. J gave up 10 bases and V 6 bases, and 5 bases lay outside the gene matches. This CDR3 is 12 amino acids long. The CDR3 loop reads CASRWTGLEQFF. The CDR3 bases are TGTGCCAGCAGGTGGACAGGGTTGGAGCAGTTCTTC.

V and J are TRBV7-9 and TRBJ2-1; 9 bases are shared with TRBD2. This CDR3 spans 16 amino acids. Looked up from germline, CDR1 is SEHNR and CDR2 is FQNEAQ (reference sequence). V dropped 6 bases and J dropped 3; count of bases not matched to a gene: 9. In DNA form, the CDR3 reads TGTGCCAGCAGGGATAGCGGGGGTGGAATCTACAATGAGCAGTTCTTC. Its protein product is CASRDSGGGIYNEQFF.

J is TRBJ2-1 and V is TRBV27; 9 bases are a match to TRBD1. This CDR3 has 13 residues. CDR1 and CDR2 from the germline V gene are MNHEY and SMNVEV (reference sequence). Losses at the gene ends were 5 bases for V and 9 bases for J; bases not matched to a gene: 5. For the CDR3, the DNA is TGTGCCAGCAGTCTAACAGGGGGCCTTGAGCAGTTCTTC. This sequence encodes CASSLTGGLEQFF.